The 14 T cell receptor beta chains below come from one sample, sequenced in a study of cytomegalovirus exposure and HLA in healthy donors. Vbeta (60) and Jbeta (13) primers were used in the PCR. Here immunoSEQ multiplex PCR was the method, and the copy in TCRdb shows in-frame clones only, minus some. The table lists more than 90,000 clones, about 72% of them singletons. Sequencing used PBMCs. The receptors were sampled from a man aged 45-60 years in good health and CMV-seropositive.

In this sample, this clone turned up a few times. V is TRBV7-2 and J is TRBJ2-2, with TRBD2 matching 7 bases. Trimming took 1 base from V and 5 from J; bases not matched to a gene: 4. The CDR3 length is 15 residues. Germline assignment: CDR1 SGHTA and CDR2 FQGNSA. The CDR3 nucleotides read TGTGCCAGCAGCTTAGGACTAGCCCCAACCGGGGAGCTGTTTTTT. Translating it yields CASSLGLAPTGELFF.

CDR3 region: CSVELPMGLKSSYNEQFF. The CDR3 DNA reads as TGCAGCGTTGAACTTCCCATGGGGCTGAAGAGCTCCTACAATGAGCAGTTCTTC. This chain joins TRBV29-1 and TRBJ2-1, with D possibly matching TRBD1 (5 bases). V lost 2 bases, J lost 0 bases, and 20 bases lay in between. The CDR3 length is 18 residues. Germline V CDR1 and CDR2: SQVTM, ANQGSEA.

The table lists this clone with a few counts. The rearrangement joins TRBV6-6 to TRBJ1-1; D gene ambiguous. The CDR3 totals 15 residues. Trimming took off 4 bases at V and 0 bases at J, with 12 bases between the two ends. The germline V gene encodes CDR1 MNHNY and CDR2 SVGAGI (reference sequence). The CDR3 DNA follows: TGTGCCAGCAGTTCCCCAGCGACCGTGAACACTGAAGCTTTCTTT. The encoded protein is CASSSPATVNTEAFF.

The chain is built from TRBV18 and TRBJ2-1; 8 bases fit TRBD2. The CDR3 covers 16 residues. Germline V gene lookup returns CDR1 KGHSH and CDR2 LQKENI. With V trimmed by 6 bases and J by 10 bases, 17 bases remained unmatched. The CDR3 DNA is TGTGCCAGCTCTCTAAACACGGGACTAGGGGCGGGCGAGCAGTTCTTC. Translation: CASSLNTGLGAGEQFF.

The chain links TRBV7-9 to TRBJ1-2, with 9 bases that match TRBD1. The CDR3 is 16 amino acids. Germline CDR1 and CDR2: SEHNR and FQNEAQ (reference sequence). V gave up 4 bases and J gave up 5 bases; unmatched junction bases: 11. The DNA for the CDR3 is TGTGCCAGCAGCTCCATCCGAGACAGGGGGGAGTATGGCTACACCTTC. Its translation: CASSSIRDRGEYGYTF. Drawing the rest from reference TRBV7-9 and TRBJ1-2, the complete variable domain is DTGVSQNPRHKITKRGQNVTFRCDPISEHNRLYWYRQTLGQGPEFLTYFQNEAQLEKSRLLSDRFSAERPKGSFSTLEIQRTEQGDSAMYLCASSSIRDRGEYGYTFGSGTRLTVV.

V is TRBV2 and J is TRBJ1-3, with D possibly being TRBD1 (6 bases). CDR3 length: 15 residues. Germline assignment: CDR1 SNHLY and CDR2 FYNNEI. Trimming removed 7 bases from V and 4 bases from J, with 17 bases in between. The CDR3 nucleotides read TGTGCCAGCAAGGACAACAGGGACGACGGAAACACCATATATTTT. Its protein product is CASKDNRDDGNTIYF.

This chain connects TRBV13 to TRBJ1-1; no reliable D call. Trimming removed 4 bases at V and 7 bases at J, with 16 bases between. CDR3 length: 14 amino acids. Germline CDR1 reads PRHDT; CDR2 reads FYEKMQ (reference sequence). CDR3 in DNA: TGTGCCAGCAGCTACCTACCCCCCAATGGTGAAGCTTTCTTT. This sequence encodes CASSYLPPNGEAFF.

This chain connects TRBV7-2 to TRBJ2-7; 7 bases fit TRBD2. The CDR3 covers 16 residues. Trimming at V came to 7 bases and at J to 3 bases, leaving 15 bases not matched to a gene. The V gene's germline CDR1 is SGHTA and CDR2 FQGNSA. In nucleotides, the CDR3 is TGTGCCAGCACCAAGAGGGAGGGCGCATATGTCTACGAGCAGTACTTC. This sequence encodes CASTKREGAYVYEQYF.

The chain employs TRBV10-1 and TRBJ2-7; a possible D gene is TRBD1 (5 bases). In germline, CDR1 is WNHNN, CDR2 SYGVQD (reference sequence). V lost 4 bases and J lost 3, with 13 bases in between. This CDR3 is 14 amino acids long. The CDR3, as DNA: TGCGCCAGCAGTGGTTCGGACACCCGCTACGAGCAGTACTTC. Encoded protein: CASSGSDTRYEQYF.

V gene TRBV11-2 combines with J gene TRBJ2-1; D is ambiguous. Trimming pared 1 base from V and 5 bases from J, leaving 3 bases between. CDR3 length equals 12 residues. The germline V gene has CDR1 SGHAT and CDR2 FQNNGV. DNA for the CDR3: TGTGCCAGCAGCTTAGGAGACAATGAGCAGTTCTTC. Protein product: CASSLGDNEQFF.

CDR3 in DNA: TGTGCCAGCAGTGTTCAGCACCTCGCTGAGGGAGATGAGCAGTTCTTC. Residues: CASSVQHLAEGDEQFF. The rearrangement links TRBV6-1 to TRBJ2-1, with D perhaps matching TRBD2 (5 bases). CDR3 length equals 16 residues. The V and J ends lost 4 bases and 8 bases respectively, with 21 bases between them. CDR1 and CDR2 from the germline V gene are MNHNS and SASEGT.

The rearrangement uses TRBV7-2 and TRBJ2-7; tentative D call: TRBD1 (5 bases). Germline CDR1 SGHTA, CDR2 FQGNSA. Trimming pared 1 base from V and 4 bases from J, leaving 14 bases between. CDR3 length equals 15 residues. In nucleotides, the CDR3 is TGTGCCAGCAGCTTAGGGCCAGGGAATAGTTACGAGCAGTACTTC. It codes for CASSLGPGNSYEQYF.

CDR3 protein: CASVFSDSYEQYF. The CDR3 DNA sequence: TGTGCCAGTGTTTTCAGTGATTCCTACGAGCAGTACTTC. The chain is built from TRBV2 and TRBJ2-7; no clear D. Trimming pared 9 bases from V and 1 base from J, leaving 13 bases between. CDR1 is SNHLY and CDR2 is FYNNEI in the germline V gene. This CDR3 contains 13 residues.

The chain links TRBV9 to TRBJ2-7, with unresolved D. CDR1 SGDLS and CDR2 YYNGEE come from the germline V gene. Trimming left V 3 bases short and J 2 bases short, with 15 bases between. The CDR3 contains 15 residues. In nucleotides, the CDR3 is TGTGCCAGCAGCGCGTTTGGGCAGGAAGCCTACGAGCAGTACTTC. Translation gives CASSAFGQEAYEQYF.